What follows is one T cell receptor (beta chain) and its context. This record belongs to a study of blood T cell repertoires in COVID-19. Method: immunoSEQ multiplex PCR; TCRdb's copy keeps in-frame clones and lacks some. The sample consists of some 90,000 clones, around 82% of them appearing once. CDR3 length equals 16 residues. Germline CDR1 is SGHNT and CDR2 is YYREEE (reference sequence). The V and J ends lost 3 bases and 4 bases respectively, with 19 bases between them. Input material: peripheral blood. The receptor's source is a man aged 65 to 79 with active or convalescent COVID-19. The chain couples TRBV5-4 to TRBJ1-1; perhaps TRBD1 as D (5 bases). This CDR3 reads CASSSLDSPKGTEAFF. CDR3 DNA sequence: TGTGCCAGCAGCTCGTTAGACAGCCCGAAGGGCACTGAAGCTTTCTTT.